This passage covers 5 T cell receptor beta chains from one sample sequenced in a study of blood T cell repertoires in COVID-19. Here immunoSEQ multiplex PCR was the method, and the copy in TCRdb shows in-frame clones only, minus some. The sample has roughly 130,000 clones; around 79% are singletons. Specimen: peripheral blood. All receptors derive from a woman in her 70s with COVID-19, enrolled during active disease.

The table lists this clone with a few counts. J is TRBJ2-7 and V is TRBV24-1, with 9 bases identical to TRBD1. Germline assignment: CDR1 KGHDR and CDR2 SFDVKD. V lost 3 bases, J lost 5 bases, and 7 bases stayed unmatched. The CDR3 sequence is 15 residues long. The CDR3 protein is CATSDRGQGMDEQYF. CDR3 in DNA: TGTGCCACCAGTGATCGAGGACAGGGGATGGACGAGCAGTACTTC.

This clone has a single count. The chain uses TRBV7-2 and TRBJ2-7, with D tentatively TRBD2 (5 bases). CDR3 length: 15 amino acids. V was clipped by 1 base and J by 3 bases, with 13 bases between them. The V gene's germline CDR1 is SGHTA and CDR2 FQGNSA. The CDR3 region has the DNA TGTGCCAGCAGCTTAGGTGGTTTACGGGGCTACGAGCAGTACTTC. It specifies CASSLGGLRGYEQYF.

The genes are TRBV6-5 and TRBJ2-7, with 7 bases lining up with TRBD1. Germline lookup yields CDR1 MNHEY and CDR2 SVGAGI. The ends lost 4 bases at V and 3 bases at J; junction bases unmatched: 12. The CDR3 has 16 amino acids. The CDR3 reads CASSCPRTGGNYEQYF. In DNA form, the CDR3 reads TGTGCCAGCAGTTGCCCAAGGACAGGCGGAAACTACGAGCAGTACTTC.

The DNA for the CDR3 is TGTGCCAGCAGCCAAGACCCCATTGCGAGATCCGAAGCTTTCTTT. Protein: CASSQDPIARSEAFF. The chain couples TRBV3-1 (or the pseudogene TRBV3-2) to TRBJ1-1; D is ambiguous. With 0 bases removed from V and 8 bases from J, the gap between germline ends came to 16 bases. The CDR3 has 15 amino acids. Germline V lookup: CDR1 LGHDT, CDR2 YNNKEL (reference sequence).

Points on this clone: Mismatch with germline at one junction end may stem from a read error. The chain is built from TRBV7-3 and TRBJ1-3; D is unresolved. This CDR3 is built from 17 residues. CDR1 SGHTA and CDR2 FQGTGA come from the germline V gene. The CDR3 spells CASSHLERPRPGNTIYF. Written as DNA, the CDR3 is TGTGCCAGCAGCCATCTGGAGCGACCGAGACCTGGGAACACCATATATTTT. The complete variable domain, with remaining parts taken from reference TRBV7-3 and TRBJ1-3, reads GAGVSQTPSNKVTEKGKYVELRCDPISGHTALYWYRQSLGQGPEFLIYFQGTGAADDSGLPNDRFFAVRPEGSVSTLKIQRTERGDSAVYLCASSHLERPRPGNTIYFGEGSWLTVV.